A single TCR beta chain is shown here with its context. Germline CDR1 is SGDLS and CDR2 is YYNGEE. Trimming removed 0 bases from V and 5 bases from J; junction bases left unmatched: 6. The CDR3 covers 16 residues. This sample stems from a study of Ad26.COV2.S vaccination and SARS-CoV-2 variants. The wider study: Donor had been placed in the Ad26.COV2.S arm of the COV1001 trial.

Clones were sequenced by immunoSEQ multiplex PCR, and TCRdb holds only the in-frame ones, with some missing. The table includes approximately 410,000 clones, approximately 87% detected once. Treatment: around 19 received Ad26.COV2.S at low or high dose, single or two shots; several received placebo; per-sample allocation not given. Specimens were obtained on day 63 following the first vaccine or placebo injection. It was an adult aged 18-55 years in Boston who was the donor. SARS-CoV-2 spike from the Wuhan strain was encoded by the vaccine, an Ad26 vector. This chain joins TRBV9 and TRBJ2-2; TRBD1 agrees at 8 bases. Here the sequenced sample was peripheral blood, taken in a trial of Ad26.COV2.S vaccine versus placebo. This receptor was obtained from a person aged 18-65 years who received the Ad26.COV2.S COVID-19 vaccine or a placebo. CDR3 loop: CASSVAIGTGTGELFF. As DNA, the CDR3 is TGTGCCAGCAGCGTAGCTATAGGGACAGGAACCGGGGAGCTGTTTTTT.